Listed here are 15 T cell receptor beta chains from one sample, sequenced in a study of cytomegalovirus exposure and HLA in healthy donors. A multiplex PCR was run with 60 Vbeta primers and 13 Jbeta primers. TCRdb's table, derived via immunoSEQ multiplex PCR, lists solely in-frame clones and lacks some. The profile shows a few hundred thousand clones, around 80% of them singletons. Source material: PBMCs. Receptors were obtained from a man younger than 40 in good health and CMV-seronegative.

The chain uses TRBV7-9 and TRBJ1-5; tentatively, D is TRBD1 (5 bases). The CDR3 consists of 13 residues. The germline CDR1 and CDR2 sequences are SEHNR and FQNEAQ (reference sequence). Trimming pared 6 bases from V and 1 base from J, leaving 7 bases between. The CDR3 spells CASREGSNQPQHF. CDR3 nucleotides: TGTGCCAGCAGGGAGGGGAGCAATCAGCCCCAGCATTTT. Filled out from reference TRBV7-9 and TRBJ1-5, the complete variable domain reads DTGVSQNPRHKITKRGQNVTFRCDPISEHNRLYWYRQTLGQGPEFLTYFQNEAQLEKSRLLSDRFSAERPKGSFSTLEIQRTEQGDSAMYLCASREGSNQPQHFGDGTRLSIL.

The chain employs TRBV25-1 and TRBJ2-5; 10 bases agree with TRBD1. Germline-derived CDR1 and CDR2 are MGHDK and SYGVNS. The J segment lost 4 bases and the V segment lost 6 bases, leaving 5 bases of the junction unmatched. The CDR3 loop spans 14 amino acids. CDR3 in DNA: TGTGCCAGCAGGGACAGGGGGATTCGAGAGACCCAGTACTTC. As protein: CASRDRGIRETQYF.

In the case of this clone: A read error may produce the germline difference seen at one junction end. J is TRBJ1-1 and V is TRBV7-9; D ambiguous. This CDR3 spans 12 amino acids. From germline, CDR1 is SEHNR and CDR2 FQNEAQ (reference sequence). In DNA form, the CDR3 reads TGTTCCAGCAGCTTATCGGACACTGAAGCTTTCTTT. This codes for CSSSLSDTEAFF.

The chain joins TRBV7-9 to TRBJ1-2, with D uncertain. The CDR3 runs to 11 residues. Germline assignment: CDR1 SEHNR and CDR2 FQNEAQ (reference sequence). The germline V and J ends were trimmed by 8 bases and 7 bases, with 11 bases remaining between them. The CDR3 region is CASSDPGGYTF. Here the CDR3 DNA reads TGTGCCAGCTCCGATCCCGGTGGCTACACCTTC.

V is TRBV11-2 and J is TRBJ1-6; 9 bases align to TRBD1. Per the germline V gene, CDR1 is SGHAT and CDR2 is FQNNGV. Trimming took 5 bases from V and 7 from J; bases not matched to a gene: 6. The length of the CDR3 is 15 residues. The CDR3 sequence is CASSRDRALNSPLHF. CDR3 coding DNA: TGTGCCAGCAGCCGGGACAGGGCTTTGAATTCACCCCTCCACTTT.

This chain uses TRBV15 with TRBJ2-5; 7 bases map to TRBD2. Germline CDR1 reads LNHNV; CDR2 reads YYDKDF (reference sequence). J gave up 4 bases and V 1 base, and 6 bases lay outside the gene matches. The length of the CDR3 is 15 residues. The CDR3 loop is CATSRGGGLPETQYF. CDR3 nucleotide sequence: TGTGCCACCAGCAGAGGGGGAGGGCTGCCAGAGACCCAGTACTTC.

This clone has only a few counts. The J gene is TRBJ2-3, the V gene TRBV6-6; possibly TRBD2 for D (7 bases). Trimming left V 7 bases short and J 0 bases short, with 17 bases between. Germline V gives CDR1 MNHNY, CDR2 SVGAGI (reference sequence). The CDR3 is made up of 16 amino acids. The CDR3 reads CASTPGGGRSTDTQYF. The CDR3 region has the DNA TGTGCCAGCACCCCTGGGGGGGGCCGTAGCACAGATACGCAGTATTTT.

The chain recombines TRBV7-6 with TRBJ2-3; no definite D call. V lost 2 bases and J lost 8, with 11 bases in between. Germline CDR1 SGHVS, CDR2 FNYEAQ. The CDR3 is 13 residues long. The DNA for the CDR3 is TGTGCCAGCAGCTTAAGGCTCCCAGGTACGCAGTATTTT. Amino acid sequence: CASSLRLPGTQYF.

The V gene is TRBV4-1, the J gene TRBJ1-6, with TRBD1 matching 8 bases. The germline V gene has CDR1 MGHRA and CDR2 YSYEKL. J was trimmed by 6 bases and V by 1 base; bases with no gene match: 2. The CDR3 has 15 residues. The CDR3 DNA is TGCGCCAGCAGCCAAGGAGGGACAGGTAATTCACCCCTCCACTTT. Protein sequence: CASSQGGTGNSPLHF.

This chain uses TRBV13 with TRBJ2-7, with D perhaps matching TRBD1 (6 bases). This CDR3 comprises 15 residues. V lost 2 bases to trimming and J lost 3 bases, with 14 bases between them. Germline CDR1 is PRHDT and CDR2 is FYEKMQ (reference sequence). The chain's CDR3 is CASSLFQGTNYEQYF. Here the CDR3 DNA reads TGTGCCAGCAGCTTATTCCAGGGGACGAACTACGAGCAGTACTTC.

The CDR3 reads CASSLYQGAGQPQHF. In DNA form, the CDR3 reads TGTGCCAGCAGTTTGTACCAGGGGGCCGGGCAGCCCCAGCATTTT. The chain combines TRBV28 with TRBJ1-5, with 8 bases identical to TRBD1. The CDR3 has 15 residues. Germline V CDR1 and CDR2: MDHEN, SYDVKM. V trimming: 3 bases; J trimming: 7 bases; junction bases outside the gene matches: 8.

This chain connects TRBV27 to TRBJ1-2; 7 bases agree with TRBD1. Looked up from germline, CDR1 is MNHEY and CDR2 is SMNVEV (reference sequence). V lost 8 bases and J lost 5; bases outside the gene matches: 8. This CDR3 comprises 13 residues. CDR3 DNA sequence: TGTGCCAGCCGGCGAGACAGGGAATATGGCTACACCTTC. It encodes CASRRDREYGYTF.

There are a few counts of this clone. Other DNA sequences in this sample translate to the same CDR3. The chain recombines TRBV28 with TRBJ2-7, with D maybe TRBD2 (6 bases). There are 13 residues in the CDR3. CDR1 and CDR2 (germline): MDHEN, SYDVKM. V lost 6 bases, J lost 2 bases, and 11 bases lay in between. CDR3 coding DNA: TGTGCCAGCAGCCTTCCGGGAGCCTACGAGCAGTACTTC. Protein sequence: CASSLPGAYEQYF.

This chain joins TRBV6-5 and TRBJ1-2; TRBD1 might be the D (6 bases). The CDR3 length is 13 residues. Germline CDR1 reads MNHEY; CDR2 reads SVGAGI. V dropped 7 bases and J dropped 7 bases, with 16 bases sitting between them. CDR3 region: CASIHVQGTGYTF. The CDR3 DNA sequence: TGTGCCAGCATACATGTCCAGGGGACTGGCTACACCTTC.

This clone has a handful of counts. The junction departs from the called germline gene at one end, perhaps through a read error. The chain recombines TRBV7-7 with TRBJ1-4, with 7 positions matching TRBD1. Germline-derived CDR1 and CDR2 are SSHAT and FNYEAQ (reference sequence). The CDR3 totals 13 residues. As DNA, the CDR3 is TGTGCTAGCAGCACAAGCAGACAGGGAGAACTGTTTTTT. Its protein is CASSTSRQGELFF.